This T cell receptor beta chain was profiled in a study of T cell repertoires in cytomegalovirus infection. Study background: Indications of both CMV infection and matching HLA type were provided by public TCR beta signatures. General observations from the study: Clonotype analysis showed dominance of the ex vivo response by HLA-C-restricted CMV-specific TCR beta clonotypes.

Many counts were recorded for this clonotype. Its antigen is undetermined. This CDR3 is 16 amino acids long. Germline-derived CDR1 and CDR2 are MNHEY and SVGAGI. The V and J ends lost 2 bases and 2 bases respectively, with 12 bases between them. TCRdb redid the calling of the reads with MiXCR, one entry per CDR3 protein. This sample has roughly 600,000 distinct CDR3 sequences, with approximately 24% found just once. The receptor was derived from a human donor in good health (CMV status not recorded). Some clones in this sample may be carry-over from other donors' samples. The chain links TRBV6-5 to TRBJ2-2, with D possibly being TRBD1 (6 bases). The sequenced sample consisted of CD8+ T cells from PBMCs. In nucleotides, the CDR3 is TGTGCCAGCAGTTACGGAACCGGGACAAACACCGGGGAGCTGTTTTTT. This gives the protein CASSYGTGTNTGELFF.